Described below is a single T cell receptor beta chain sequence and its context. The antigen is undetermined. Given a much more abundant clone one base away, this may be a read error. The conserved final phenylalanine or tryptophan is absent from the CDR3, which likely points to a read error. RNA transcripts provided the source from which TCR beta CDR3 regions were amplified. The TCR CDR3 was amplified in a first-round RT-PCR using the HTBI primer set. Via MiXCR, TCRdb re-called the multiplex PCR reads, giving one row per CDR3 protein. The data show some 570,000 distinct CDR3 sequences, with approximately 15% seen just once and roughly 7% held by the top ten. V lost 0 bases and J lost 3, with 15 bases in between. The CDR3 length is 17 residues. The germline V gene encodes CDR1 LGHNT and CDR2 FRNRAP. Clinical Activity Scores of at least 3, NOSPECS grades of at least 4 and durations under 3 months characterized ophthalmopathy patients.

The data stem from a study of T cells in Graves' hyperthyroidism and ophthalmopathy. Study outcomes and limitations: Blood also held most thyroid clonotypes expanded beyond 0.001.

The clonotype was recovered from a woman aged 18 to 35 with Graves' ophthalmopathy. This chain uses TRBV12-5 with TRBJ2-1, with D hard to call. The specimen sequenced was blood. CDR3 nucleotide sequence: TGTGCTAGTGGTTTGGTAATGGGCAGAGACCTCTACAATGAGCAGTTCTTA. It specifies CASGLVMGRDLYNEQFL.